Presented here are 20 T cell receptor beta chains from one specimen sequenced in a study of T cell responses to AZD1222 COVID-19 vaccine. TCRdb keeps only in-frame clones here, not all; method: immunoSEQ multiplex PCR. This table holds about 100,000 clones, over 85% found once. The source was peripheral blood, collected on day 0 of MenACWY control vaccination. Every receptor here comes from an adult in good health.

The chain couples TRBV6-5 to TRBJ2-7; the D gene is possibly TRBD1 (5 bases). V lost 2 bases, J lost 6 bases, and 14 bases lay in between. The germline CDR1 and CDR2 sequences are MNHEY and SVGAGI. CDR3 size: 14 residues. CDR3 sequence reads: CASSYRRDGREQYF. The CDR3 DNA reads as TGTGCCAGCAGTTACCGCAGGGATGGGCGCGAGCAGTACTTC.

The rearrangement links TRBV15 to TRBJ1-1; TRBD1 might be the D (5 bases). CDR3 length: 13 residues. CDR1 is LNHNV, CDR2 YYDKDF, per germline (reference sequence). V was shortened by 0 bases and J by 8 bases, with 10 bases between the two germline ends. Here the CDR3 DNA reads TGTGCCACCAGCAGAGATCCCGCAGGGGAAGCTTTCTTT. This gives the protein CATSRDPAGEAFF.

V is TRBV24-1 and J is TRBJ1-5; 9 nucleotides line up with TRBD1. CDR1 and CDR2 from the germline V gene are KGHDR and SFDVKD. The V gene end was trimmed by 2 bases and the J gene end by 6 bases; junction bases not matched to a gene: 7. This CDR3 has 16 amino acids. The CDR3, as DNA: TGTGCCACCAGTGATTCAACCGGGACAGGGACTCAGCCCCAGCATTTT. Amino acid sequence: CATSDSTGTGTQPQHF.

This chain joins TRBV28 and TRBJ2-5; either TRBD1 or TRBD2 may supply D (5 bases each). Germline values: CDR1 MDHEN, CDR2 SYDVKM. CDR3 size: 16 residues. Trimming shortened V by 5 bases and J by 4 bases, and 20 bases separated the two germline ends. CDR3 amino acids: CASSDPWDQTGETQYF. The DNA for the CDR3 is TGTGCCAGCAGTGATCCGTGGGACCAGACGGGAGAGACCCAGTACTTC.

This clone came up once. The DNA for the CDR3 is TGCGCCAGCAGGGAGACAGGATCACTAGCCAAAAACATTCAGTACTTC. Its translation is CASRETGSLAKNIQYF. This chain connects TRBV5-1 to TRBJ2-4; D may be TRBD1 (6 bases). The V and J ends lost 5 bases and 0 bases respectively, with 15 bases between them. The CDR3 has 16 residues. Germline CDR1 SGHRS, CDR2 YFSETQ.

The chain joins TRBV3-1 (or the pseudogene TRBV3-2) to TRBJ1-3; D unclear. V was clipped by 6 bases and J by 3 bases, with 12 bases between them. This CDR3 has 14 residues. Looked up from germline, CDR1 is LGHDT and CDR2 is YNNKEL (reference sequence). In DNA, the CDR3 is TGTGCCAGCAGAGGGTCCGAGGATGGAAACACCATATATTTT. Its protein is CASRGSEDGNTIYF.

The rearrangement links TRBV30 to TRBJ2-6; either TRBD1 or TRBD2 may fit D (5 bases each). Germline V CDR1 and CDR2: GTSNPN, SVGIG (reference sequence). This CDR3 has 15 residues. V lost 0 bases and J 1 base, leaving 7 bases between the germline ends. The CDR3: CAWSVGGSGANVLTF. Written as DNA, the CDR3 is TGTGCCTGGAGTGTTGGGGGTTCTGGGGCCAACGTCCTGACTTTC.

The chain recombines TRBV6-5 with TRBJ2-7; 9 nucleotides agree with TRBD1. CDR3 length equals 15 residues. Germline CDR1 and CDR2: MNHEY and SVGAGI. V shed 4 bases and J 5 bases; nucleotides not matched to a gene: 9. The CDR3 nucleotides are TGTGCCAGCAGTTTCCCCGGGACAGGGATTAACGAGCAGTACTTC. Translation: CASSFPGTGINEQYF.

V is TRBV19 and J is TRBJ2-3, with 8 bases lining up with TRBD2. CDR3 length: 19 amino acids. Germline CDR1 LNHDA, CDR2 SQIVND (reference sequence). V shed 5 bases and J 2 bases; nucleotides not matched to a gene: 18. CDR3 DNA: TGTGCCAGTAGTCCTAAGGGTTCTGCAGAGCGGGGGTACACAGATACGCAGTATTTT. It codes for CASSPKGSAERGYTDTQYF.

The chain couples TRBV5-6 to TRBJ2-2; tentative D call: TRBD1 (6 bases). Trimming removed 0 bases from V and 6 bases from J, with 12 bases in between. Germline CDR1 reads SGHDT; CDR2 reads YYEEEE. This CDR3 is 15 amino acids long. The CDR3 bases are TGTGCCAGCAGCTTGGGGCCAGGGGTCGCCGGGGAGCTGTTTTTT. Amino acid sequence: CASSLGPGVAGELFF. The complete variable domain, with remaining parts taken from reference TRBV5-6 and TRBJ2-2, reads DAGVTQSPTHLIKTRGQQVTLRCSPKSGHDTVSWYQQALGQGPQFIFQYYEEEERQRGNFPDRFSGHQFPNYSSELNVNALLLGDSALYLCASSLGPGVAGELFFGEGSRLTVL.

This clone showed up just a few times. The rearrangement links TRBV7-8 to TRBJ2-1, with D possibly matching TRBD2 (7 bases). This CDR3 is 15 amino acids long. The germline V gene has CDR1 SGHVS and CDR2 FQNEAQ. Trimming took 2 bases from V and 3 from J, leaving 11 bases between them. The CDR3 nucleotides are TGTGCCAGCAGCTTATGGGGGGGCGGCTACAATGAGCAGTTCTTC. Its protein is CASSLWGGGYNEQFF.

This chain uses TRBV19 with TRBJ1-1; D is uncertain. This CDR3 is built from 14 residues. V shed 2 bases and J shed 3 bases, with 10 bases lying between them. Germline assignment: CDR1 LNHDA and CDR2 SQIVND (reference sequence). As DNA, the CDR3 is TGTGCCAGTAGTATAAGGGTCGGGGACACTGAAGCTTTCTTT. As protein: CASSIRVGDTEAFF. The entire variable domain, with the rest obtained from reference TRBV19 and TRBJ1-1, is as follows: DGGITQSPKYLFRKEGQNVTLSCEQNLNHDAMYWYRQDPGQGLRLIYYSQIVNDFQKGDIAEGYSVSREKKESFPLTVTSAQKNPTAFYLCASSIRVGDTEAFFGQGTRLTVV.

The chain recombines TRBV5-1 with TRBJ2-1; D gene uncertain. The CDR3 runs to 13 residues. The V end was cut by 0 bases, the J end by 6 bases, with 7 bases between. The V gene's germline CDR1 is SGHRS and CDR2 YFSETQ. The CDR3 reads CASSLEPGNEQFF. The CDR3 DNA is TGCGCCAGCAGCTTGGAGCCGGGCAATGAGCAGTTCTTC.

This chain connects TRBV4-2 to TRBJ1-2; perhaps TRBD1 as D (6 bases). Germline assignment: CDR1 LGHNA and CDR2 YNFKEQ. CDR3 length: 15 amino acids. V was trimmed by 1 base and J by 0 bases, leaving 9 bases between them. The CDR3 region is CASSQGRGANYGYTF. The DNA for the CDR3 is TGTGCCAGCAGCCAAGGCAGGGGAGCTAACTATGGCTACACCTTC.

This clone was seen only a few times. The chain joins TRBV18 to TRBJ1-5; 7 positions agree with TRBD1. Trimming cost V 2 bases and J 0 bases; bases outside gene matches: 10. Germline loops: CDR1 KGHSH, CDR2 LQKENI. The CDR3 runs 18 residues. CDR3 loop: CASSPGQGGGYSNQPQHF. The CDR3 region has the DNA TGTGCCAGCTCACCAGGGCAGGGAGGGGGCTATAGCAATCAGCCCCAGCATTTT.

J is TRBJ1-2 and V is TRBV5-1, with 7 bases identical to TRBD1. Germline lookup yields CDR1 SGHRS and CDR2 YFSETQ. The trim removed 3 bases at V and 5 bases at J, leaving 13 bases unmatched. The CDR3 loop spans 16 amino acids. The CDR3 DNA reads TGCGCCAGCAGCTCGGGCAGGGACAGCTATCTATATGGCTACACCTTC. Translation gives CASSSGRDSYLYGYTF. The full variable domain, completed using reference TRBV5-1 and TRBJ1-2, is KAGVTQTPRYLIKTRGQQVTLSCSPISGHRSVSWYQQTPGQGLQFLFEYFSETQRNKGNFPGRFSGRQFSNSRSEMNVSTLELGDSALYLCASSSGRDSYLYGYTFGSGTRLTVV.

This chain links TRBV24-1 with TRBJ2-1, with 7 bases aligning to TRBD2. The CDR3 contains 12 residues. Germline loops: CDR1 KGHDR, CDR2 SFDVKD. Unmatched junction bases numbered 3, after V lost 4 bases and J lost 10 bases. The CDR3 sequence is CATSDERGEQFF. The CDR3 coding sequence is TGTGCCACCAGTGACGAGCGGGGCGAGCAGTTCTTC.

This chain uses TRBV18 with TRBJ1-4, with TRBD1 as a possible D gene (6 bases). This CDR3 is built from 15 residues. Trimming shortened V by 3 bases and J by 8 bases, and 16 bases separated the two germline ends. Germline assignment: CDR1 KGHSH and CDR2 LQKENI. The CDR3, as DNA: TGTGCCAGCTCACCGTCGGGACAAAGGGAAGAAAAACTGTTTTTT. It translates to CASSPSGQREEKLFF.

J is TRBJ1-3 and V is TRBV20-1, with no clear D. Per the germline V gene, CDR1 is DFQATT and CDR2 is SNEGSKA (reference sequence). The length of the CDR3 is 13 residues. Deletions cut 3 bases from V and 1 base from J, with 7 bases between. The CDR3 is CSASSGSGNTIYF. CDR3 coding DNA: TGCAGTGCTAGTAGCGGATCTGGAAACACCATATATTTT.

The V call is TRBV15, the J call TRBJ2-1; tentatively, D is TRBD2 (6 bases). CDR3 size: 14 residues. Trimming stripped 3 bases from V and 4 bases from J, with 10 bases between. CDR1 and CDR2 from the germline V gene are LNHNV and YYDKDF (reference sequence). CDR3 residues: CATSSRGMYNEQFF. The CDR3 nucleotides read TGTGCCACCAGCAGTCGGGGGATGTACAATGAGCAGTTCTTC.